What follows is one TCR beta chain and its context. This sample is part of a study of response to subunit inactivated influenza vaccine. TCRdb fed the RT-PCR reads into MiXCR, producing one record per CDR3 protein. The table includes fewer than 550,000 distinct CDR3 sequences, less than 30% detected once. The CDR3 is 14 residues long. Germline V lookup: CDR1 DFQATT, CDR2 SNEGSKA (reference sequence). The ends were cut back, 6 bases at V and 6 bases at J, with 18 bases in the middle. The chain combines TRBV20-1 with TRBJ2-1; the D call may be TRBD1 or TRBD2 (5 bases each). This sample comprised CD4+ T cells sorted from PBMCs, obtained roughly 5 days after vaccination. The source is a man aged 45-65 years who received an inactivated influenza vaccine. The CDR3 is CSANSGRGANEQFF. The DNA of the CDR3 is TGCAGTGCGAACTCGGGACGAGGGGCCAATGAGCAGTTCTTC.